This is a list of T cell receptor beta chains from one sample in a study of CD4 and CD8 cells across lung adenocarcinoma regions. TCRdb itself ran the PCR reads through MiXCR, one entry per CDR3 protein. The table includes under 20,000 distinct CDR3 sequences, about half detected once. The sample consisted of CD8+ T cells from the center of a lung tumor. These TCRs come from a female donor with lung adenocarcinoma. The CD4 and CD8 labels of this study may be unreliable. Each CDR3 is given without its conserved first and last residue. Fields, in order: V gene, J gene, CDR3 protein.

TRBV6-1,TRBJ2-3,ASMWRGASTDTQY
TRBV7-2,TRBJ2-3,ASSSLPDTQY
TRBV6-1,TRBJ2-4,ASSPGEGAKNMQY
TRBV6-1,TRBJ2-3,ASSEPAGKADTQY
TRBV10-1,TRBJ2-3,ASSESTGSGTGAQF
TRBV6-5,TRBJ2-3,ASSHYSGRVEQY
TRBV27,TRBJ2-7,ASGLAGDYREQY
TRBV6-1,-,ASSGQGIGEQY
TRBV6-1,TRBJ2-5,ASRDNVLQETQY
TRBV4-3,TRBJ2-3,ASSQDMGPRGTQY
TRBV6-1,TRBJ2-2,ASSEAQDNTGELF
TRBV6-1,TRBJ2-3,ASSRGRAGGPRTETQY
TRBV11-2,TRBJ1-1,ASSLDGGANTEAF
TRBV6-1,TRBJ2-3,ASSEAGLFAKNTQY
TRBV11-3,TRBJ2-3,ASSRRGRGVKDTQY
TRBV27,TRBJ2-4,ASSSSGDREIQY
TRBV10-2,-,ASSRGAGGVETQY
TRBV27,TRBJ2-3,ASTSWGETSKETQY
TRBV6-1,TRBJ2-1,ASSRRQGAGLETQF
TRBV6-1,TRBJ2-4,ASSEAAGQRATNTQY
TRBV10-1,TRBJ2-1,AKNTDPSLYNEQF
TRBV6-1,TRBJ2-3,ATRLAGPTDTQY
TRBV6-4,TRBJ1-1,ASSSSPGNTEAF
TRBV6-6,TRBJ2-2,ASSYQGQGYTGELF
TRBV11-3,TRBJ2-1,ASRKPGTVSYNEQF
TRBV11-2,TRBJ2-1,ASRLQASSYNEQF
TRBV12-3/TRBV12-4,TRBJ2-5,ASSLIRRGGETQY
TRBV12-3/TRBV12-4,TRBJ2-5,ASAGAGGLAKKTQY
TRBV27,TRBJ2-3,ASSSLVDTQY
TRBV6-1,-,ASSEQNSQETQY
TRBV6-1,-,ASSRLEGINEQF
TRBV6-1,-,ASSGGGNTIQETQY
TRBV27,TRBJ1-2,ASSLSTGGLGGYT
TRBV6-1,TRBJ2-3,ASSDGGGTDTQY
TRBV10-3,TRBJ1-1,AIKGDRGLSTEAF
TRBV25-1,TRBJ2-4,ASSDSGLWAKNTQY
TRBV4-1,TRBJ2-1,ASSLSGGGYNEQF
TRBV10-2,TRBJ2-4,ARRSHRDKNTQY
TRBV27,TRBJ2-3,ASSTRGSGTDTQY
TRBV6-1,TRBJ2-3,ASSEVGGGDTQY
TRBV7-9,TRBJ2-2,ASSPTERGYTGALY
TRBV7-7,TRBJ2-1,ASSSGAATGYNEQF
TRBV7-6,-,ASSLGTSGTKETQY
TRBV4-2,TRBJ2-5,ASSQDRWQETQY
TRBV6-1,TRBJ1-1,ASSALPGQANTEAF
TRBV5-4,TRBJ2-3,ASSGGRQSTDTQY
TRBV6-5,TRBJ1-2,ASSRQGGANYGYT
TRBV4-1,TRBJ1-1,ASSQAGAVTEAF